The 15 T cell receptor beta chains in this list originate from one sample, sequenced in a study of type 1 and type 2 diabetes patients. PCR was run on genomic DNA. Multiplex PCR with 30 forward and 13 reverse primers amplified the TCR beta CDR3. TCRdb passed the multiplex PCR reads through MiXCR, listing each CDR3 protein once. The sample shows some 250,000 distinct CDR3 sequences, over 45% of them seen only once. What was sequenced was peripheral blood mononuclear cells (PBMCs). The receptors were sampled from a man younger than 35 with type 2 diabetes.

To note about this clonotype: At one end, the junction sequence differs from germline, possibly due to a read error. The chain employs TRBV6-5 and TRBJ2-4, with 12 bases matching TRBD1. The germline CDR1 and CDR2 sequences are MNHEY and SVGAGI. This CDR3 is 16 amino acids long. The CDR3 DNA sequence: TGTGCCAGCAGTGACGGGACAGGGGGCGGTTTGAGCATTCAGCACTTC. It encodes CASSDGTGGGLSIQHF.

This chain links TRBV19 with TRBJ1-4; possible D gene TRBD1, 5 bases. This CDR3 comprises 20 residues. The germline V gene encodes CDR1 LNHDA and CDR2 SQIVND (reference sequence). Trimming took 3 bases from V and 0 from J, leaving 23 bases between them. The CDR3 here is CASSILFSLGHHATNEKLFF. DNA of the CDR3: TGTGCCAGTAGTATTCTATTTTCCCTAGGACACCATGCAACTAATGAAAAACTGTTTTTT.

The rearrangement uses TRBV5-1 and TRBJ1-4; 8 nucleotides line up with TRBD1. CDR3 length: 15 residues. CDR1 SGHRS and CDR2 YFSETQ come from the germline V gene. J was trimmed by 6 bases and V by 3 bases; bases with no gene match: 7. CDR3 DNA sequence: TGCGCCAGCAGCTCTCAGGGGGCGGATGATGAAAAACTGTTTTTT. Residues: CASSSQGADDEKLFF.

V gene TRBV6-2 or TRBV6-3 combines with J gene TRBJ2-3, with 9 bases lining up with TRBD2. This CDR3 is 14 amino acids long. Germline CDR1 MNHEY, CDR2 SVGEGT. V lost 8 bases and J lost 3; bases outside the gene matches: 6. As DNA, the CDR3 is TGTGCCAGCGTCAAAGGACTAGCGACAGATACGCAGTATTTT. Translated: CASVKGLATDTQYF.

This clonotype was counted only a few times. The chain employs TRBV15 and TRBJ1-5; D gene unclear. The CDR3 covers 16 residues. Trimming took off 2 bases at V and 3 bases at J, with 14 bases between the two ends. Germline CDR1 is LNHNV and CDR2 is YYDKDF (reference sequence). The chain's CDR3 is CATSRPLIQINQPQHF. In DNA form, the CDR3 reads TGTGCCACCAGCAGACCTCTTATACAGATCAATCAGCCCCAGCATTTT.

The V call is TRBV29-1, the J call TRBJ2-7; D is unclear. The V gene lost 4 bases and the J gene lost 3 bases, with 10 bases spanning the gap. In germline, CDR1 is SQVTM, CDR2 ANQGSEA. There are 12 residues in the CDR3. This CDR3 is CSVGEQRYEQYF. Written as DNA, the CDR3 is TGCAGCGTTGGGGAACAGCGCTACGAGCAGTACTTC.

V and J are TRBV20-1 and TRBJ1-2; D call uncertain. There are 14 residues in the CDR3. The V end was cut by 0 bases, the J end by 4 bases, with 12 bases between. Per the germline V gene, CDR1 is DFQATT and CDR2 is SNEGSKA (reference sequence). CDR3 sequence reads: CSARDSIVSYGYTF. CDR3 nucleotide sequence: TGCAGTGCTAGAGATAGTATAGTTAGCTATGGCTACACCTTC.

The J gene is TRBJ1-5, the V gene TRBV19; no reliable D call. This CDR3 has 14 amino acids. Germline V gives CDR1 LNHDA, CDR2 SQIVND (reference sequence). The V end was cut by 7 bases, the J end by 9 bases, with 19 bases between. The CDR3 DNA sequence: TGTGCCAGTAATGAGGGTCCCGTGTTTGGGCCCCAGCATTTT. Translating it yields CASNEGPVFGPQHF.

V gene TRBV6-5 combines with J gene TRBJ2-1, with D maybe TRBD1 (5 bases). The germline CDR1 and CDR2 sequences are MNHEY and SVGAGI. This CDR3 is built from 16 residues. V was trimmed by 3 bases and J by 0 bases, leaving 12 bases between them. As DNA, the CDR3 is TGTGCCAGCAGTTATTACAGTCAGGGCTCCTACAATGAGCAGTTCTTC. The encoded protein is CASSYYSQGSYNEQFF.

V and J are TRBV7-9 and TRBJ2-7; 11 nucleotides agree with TRBD2. Germline assignment: CDR1 SEHNR and CDR2 FQNEAQ (reference sequence). After removal of 6 bases from V and 7 bases from J, the junction contained 14 bases not matched to a gene. The CDR3 consists of 16 residues. CDR3 protein: CASSPSWTSGPWEQYF. The CDR3 region has the DNA TGTGCCAGCAGTCCATCGTGGACTAGCGGGCCCTGGGAGCAGTACTTC.

This clonotype was detected ten times or more. The V call is TRBV7-2, the J call TRBJ2-5; D is possibly TRBD1 or TRBD2 (6 bases each). The CDR3 is made up of 13 amino acids. Per the germline V gene, CDR1 is SGHTA and CDR2 is FQGNSA. The V gene lost 6 bases and the J gene lost 5 bases, with 13 bases spanning the gap. CDR3 protein: CASREGGRETQYF. DNA for the CDR3: TGTGCCAGCAGGGAAGGGGGGCGTGAGACCCAGTACTTC.

The chain carries TRBV15 and TRBJ2-5; D may be TRBD1 (8 bases). The V end lost 3 bases, the J end lost 4 bases, and 18 bases lay between the germline ends. Germline V gene data show CDR1 as LNHNV and CDR2 as YYDKDF (reference sequence). The CDR3 spans 16 residues. The DNA for the CDR3 is TGTGCCACCAGCAGGCATGGACAGGGAGGGGGAGAGACCCAGTACTTC. Its translation: CATSRHGQGGGETQYF.

The table lists this clonotype with a few counts. The chain uses TRBV29-1 and TRBJ1-2; D possibly corresponds to TRBD1 (5 bases). V shed 1 base and J shed 4 bases, with 16 bases lying between them. Germline lookup yields CDR1 SQVTM and CDR2 ANQGSEA. This CDR3 has 15 residues. The CDR3 sequence: CSVEGEQGVSYGYTF. In DNA form, the CDR3 reads TGCAGCGTTGAAGGGGAGCAGGGAGTCAGCTATGGCTACACCTTC.

The chain is built from TRBV5-6 and TRBJ2-1, with a weak D call TRBD2 (6 bases). V lost 5 bases, J lost 6 bases, and 9 bases lay in between. The CDR3 is 12 amino acids. The germline gives CDR1 SGHDT, CDR2 YYEEEE. For the CDR3, the DNA is TGTGCCAGCAGGGGACTGCCCAATGAGCAGTTCTTC. Residues: CASRGLPNEQFF.

This rearrangement joins TRBV30 to TRBJ2-7, with 9 bases aligning to TRBD2. CDR3 length: 14 amino acids. J gave up 3 bases and V 2 bases, and 5 bases lay outside the gene matches. Per germline, CDR1 GTSNPN and CDR2 SVGIG (reference sequence). This chain's CDR3 is CAWSSSGGYYEQYF. CDR3 DNA: TGTGCCTGGAGTAGTAGCGGGGGTTACTACGAGCAGTACTTC.